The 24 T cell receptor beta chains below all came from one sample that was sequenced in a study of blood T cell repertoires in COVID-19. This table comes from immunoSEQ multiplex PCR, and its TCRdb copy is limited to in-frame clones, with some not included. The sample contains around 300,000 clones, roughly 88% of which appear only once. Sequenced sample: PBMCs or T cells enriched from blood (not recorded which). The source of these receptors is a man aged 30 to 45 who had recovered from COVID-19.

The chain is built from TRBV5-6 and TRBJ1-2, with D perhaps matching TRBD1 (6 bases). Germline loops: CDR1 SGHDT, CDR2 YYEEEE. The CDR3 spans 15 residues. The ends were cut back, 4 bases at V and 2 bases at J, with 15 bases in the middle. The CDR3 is CASSPATTGNYGYTF. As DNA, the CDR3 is TGTGCCAGCAGCCCCGCCACGACAGGAAACTATGGCTACACCTTC.

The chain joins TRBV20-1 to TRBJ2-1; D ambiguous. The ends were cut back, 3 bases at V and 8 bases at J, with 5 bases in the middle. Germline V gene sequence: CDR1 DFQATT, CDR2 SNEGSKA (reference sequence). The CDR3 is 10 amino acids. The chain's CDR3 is CSASLHEQFF. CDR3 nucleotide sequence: TGCAGTGCTAGTCTCCATGAGCAGTTCTTC.

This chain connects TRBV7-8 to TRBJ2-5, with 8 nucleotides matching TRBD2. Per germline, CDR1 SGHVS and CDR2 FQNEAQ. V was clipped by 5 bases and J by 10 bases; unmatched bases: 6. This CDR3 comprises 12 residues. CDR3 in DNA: TGTGCCAGCAGCCCCTCTCGGGGGGGCCAGTACTTC. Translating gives CASSPSRGGQYF. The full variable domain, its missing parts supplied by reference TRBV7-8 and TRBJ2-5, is GAGVSQSPRYKVAKRGQDVALRCDPISGHVSLFWYQQALGQGPEFLTYFQNEAQLDKSGLPSDRFFAERPEGSVSTLKIQRTQQEDSAVYLCASSPSRGGQYFGPGTRLLVL.

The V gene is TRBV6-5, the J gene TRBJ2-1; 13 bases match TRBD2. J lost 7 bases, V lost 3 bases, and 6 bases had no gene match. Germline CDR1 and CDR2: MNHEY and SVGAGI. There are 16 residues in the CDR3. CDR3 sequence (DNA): TGTGCCAGCAGTTATGTACTAGCGGGGGGGCGGAATGAGCAGTTCTTC. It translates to CASSYVLAGGRNEQFF.

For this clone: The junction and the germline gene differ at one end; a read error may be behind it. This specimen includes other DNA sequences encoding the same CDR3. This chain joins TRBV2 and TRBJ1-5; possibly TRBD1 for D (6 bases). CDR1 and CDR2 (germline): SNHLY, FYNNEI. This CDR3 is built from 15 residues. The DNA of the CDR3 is TGTGCTAGCACTACACAGGGTGGGGGCAATCAGCCCCAGCATTTT. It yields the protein CASTTQGGGNQPQHF.

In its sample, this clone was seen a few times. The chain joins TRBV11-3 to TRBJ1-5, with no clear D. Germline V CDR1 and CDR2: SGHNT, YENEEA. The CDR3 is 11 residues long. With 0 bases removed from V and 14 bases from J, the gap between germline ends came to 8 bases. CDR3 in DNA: TGTGCCAGCAGCTTAGATACGCCTAAGCATTTT. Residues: CASSLDTPKHF.

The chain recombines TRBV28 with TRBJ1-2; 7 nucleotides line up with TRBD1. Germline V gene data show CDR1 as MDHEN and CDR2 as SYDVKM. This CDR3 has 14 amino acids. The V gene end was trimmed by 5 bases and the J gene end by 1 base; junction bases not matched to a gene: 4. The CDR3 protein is CASSAGQVNYGYTF. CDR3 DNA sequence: TGTGCCAGCAGTGCCGGACAGGTTAACTATGGCTACACCTTC.

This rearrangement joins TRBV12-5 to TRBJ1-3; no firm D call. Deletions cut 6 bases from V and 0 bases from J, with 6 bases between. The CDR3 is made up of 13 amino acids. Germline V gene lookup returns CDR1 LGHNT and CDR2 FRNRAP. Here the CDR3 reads CASGSSSGNTIYF. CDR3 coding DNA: TGTGCTAGTGGGTCGAGCTCTGGAAACACCATATATTTT. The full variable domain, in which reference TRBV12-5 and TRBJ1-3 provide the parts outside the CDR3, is DARVTQTPRHKVTEMGQEVTMRCQPILGHNTVFWYRQTMMQGLELLAYFRNRAPLDDSGMPKDRFSAEMPDATLATLKIQPSEPRDSAVYFCASGSSSGNTIYFGEGSWLTVV.

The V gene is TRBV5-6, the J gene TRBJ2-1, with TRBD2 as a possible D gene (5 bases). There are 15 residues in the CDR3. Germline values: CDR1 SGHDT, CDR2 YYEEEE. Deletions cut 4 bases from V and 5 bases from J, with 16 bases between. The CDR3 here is CASSPPGWGDNEQFF. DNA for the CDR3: TGTGCCAGCAGCCCTCCGGGATGGGGTGACAATGAGCAGTTCTTC.

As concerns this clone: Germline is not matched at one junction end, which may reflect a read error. The CDR3 nucleotides are TGTGCCAGCAGGGAAGGGGGCCTACCCTCCTACAATGAGCAGTTCTTC. Amino acid sequence: CASREGGLPSYNEQFF. This rearrangement joins TRBV2 to TRBJ2-1; TRBD1 aligns across 7 bases. CDR3 size: 16 residues. Germline V gene sequence: CDR1 SNHLY, CDR2 FYNNEI.

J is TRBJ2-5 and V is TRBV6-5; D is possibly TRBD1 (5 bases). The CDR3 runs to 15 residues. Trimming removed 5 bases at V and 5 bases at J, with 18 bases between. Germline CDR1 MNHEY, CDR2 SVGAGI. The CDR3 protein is CASSRGGRPAETQYF. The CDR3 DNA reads TGTGCCAGCAGTAGGGGCGGCAGGCCGGCGGAGACCCAGTACTTC.

Written as DNA, the CDR3 is TGTGCCAGCAGCGTAGGGGCCCACACTGAAGCTTTCTTT. It yields the protein CASSVGAHTEAFF. This chain connects TRBV9 to TRBJ1-1; D gene unclear. This CDR3 spans 13 amino acids. Germline values: CDR1 SGDLS, CDR2 YYNGEE. V was cut by 0 bases and J by 3 bases, with 6 bases left in between.

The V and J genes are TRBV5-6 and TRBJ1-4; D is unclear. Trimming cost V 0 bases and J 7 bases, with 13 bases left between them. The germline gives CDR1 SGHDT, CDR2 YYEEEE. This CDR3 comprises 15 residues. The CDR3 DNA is TGTGCCAGCAGCTTGGCGAGGCGAGGTGGTGAAAAACTGTTTTTT. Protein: CASSLARRGGEKLFF.

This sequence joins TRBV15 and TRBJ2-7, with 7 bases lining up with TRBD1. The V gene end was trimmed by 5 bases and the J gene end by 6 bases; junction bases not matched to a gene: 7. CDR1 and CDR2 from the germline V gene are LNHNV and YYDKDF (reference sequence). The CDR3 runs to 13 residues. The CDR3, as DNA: TGTGCCACCAGCCGCCGGGACAGTGGCGAGCAGTACTTC. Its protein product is CATSRRDSGEQYF.

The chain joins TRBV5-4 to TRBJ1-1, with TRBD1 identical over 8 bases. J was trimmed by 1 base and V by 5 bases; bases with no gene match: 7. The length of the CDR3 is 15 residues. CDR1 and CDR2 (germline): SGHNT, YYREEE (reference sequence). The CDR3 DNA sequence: TGTGCCAGCAGAACGACCGGGACAGGGAACACTGAAGCTTTCTTT. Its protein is CASRTTGTGNTEAFF.

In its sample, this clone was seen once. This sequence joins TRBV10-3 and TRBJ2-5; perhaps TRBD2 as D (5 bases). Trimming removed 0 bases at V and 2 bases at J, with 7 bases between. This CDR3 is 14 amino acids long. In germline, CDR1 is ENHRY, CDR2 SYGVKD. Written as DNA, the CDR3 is TGTGCCATCAGTGAGTCCGGGGTACAAGAGACCCAGTACTTC. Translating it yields CAISESGVQETQYF.

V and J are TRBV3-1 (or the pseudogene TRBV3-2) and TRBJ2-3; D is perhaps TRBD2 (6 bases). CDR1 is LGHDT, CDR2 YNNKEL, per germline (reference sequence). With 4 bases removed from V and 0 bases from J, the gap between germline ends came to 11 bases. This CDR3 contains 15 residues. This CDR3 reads CASSPIAESTDTQYF. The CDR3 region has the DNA TGTGCCAGCAGCCCCATAGCGGAAAGCACAGATACGCAGTATTTT.

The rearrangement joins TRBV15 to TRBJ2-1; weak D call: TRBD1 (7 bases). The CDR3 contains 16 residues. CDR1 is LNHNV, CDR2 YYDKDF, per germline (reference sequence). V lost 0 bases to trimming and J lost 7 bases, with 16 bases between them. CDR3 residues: CATSRDQGGRFNEQFF. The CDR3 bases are TGTGCCACCAGCAGAGATCAGGGGGGCCGGTTTAATGAGCAGTTCTTC.

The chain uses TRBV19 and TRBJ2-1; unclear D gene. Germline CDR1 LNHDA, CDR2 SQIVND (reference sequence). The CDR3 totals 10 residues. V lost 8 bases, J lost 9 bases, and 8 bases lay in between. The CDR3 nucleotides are TGTGCCAGTGGCGGCCTTGAGCAGTTCTTC. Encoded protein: CASGGLEQFF.

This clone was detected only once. The CDR3 bases are TGTGCCAGCAGCTTACCAGGCTCGAATGAGCAGTTCTTC. It is translated as CASSLPGSNEQFF. This sequence joins TRBV11-2 and TRBJ2-1, with D hard to call. Trimming left V 2 bases short and J 7 bases short, with 9 bases between. The CDR3 runs 13 residues. CDR1 and CDR2 (germline): SGHAT, FQNNGV.

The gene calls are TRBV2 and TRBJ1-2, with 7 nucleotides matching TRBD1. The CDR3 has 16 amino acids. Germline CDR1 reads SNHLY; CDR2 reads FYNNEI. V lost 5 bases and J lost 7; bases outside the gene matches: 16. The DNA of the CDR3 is TGTGCCAGCAGTCGGACAGGCGGATTCCCTGATGGTGGCTACACCTTC. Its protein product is CASSRTGGFPDGGYTF.

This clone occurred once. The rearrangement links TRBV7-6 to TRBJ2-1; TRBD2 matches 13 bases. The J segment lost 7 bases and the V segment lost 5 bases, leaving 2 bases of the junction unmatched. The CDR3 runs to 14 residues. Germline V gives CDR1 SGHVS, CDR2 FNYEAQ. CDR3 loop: CASSQGLAGNEQFF. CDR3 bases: TGTGCCAGCAGCCAGGGACTAGCGGGAAATGAGCAGTTCTTC.

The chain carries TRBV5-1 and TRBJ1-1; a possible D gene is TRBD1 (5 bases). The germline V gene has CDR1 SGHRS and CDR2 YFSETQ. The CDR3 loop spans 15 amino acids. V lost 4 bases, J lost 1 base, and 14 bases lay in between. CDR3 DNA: TGCGCCAGCAGCCCCCCCGACAGAGAGAACACTGAAGCTTTCTTT. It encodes CASSPPDRENTEAFF.

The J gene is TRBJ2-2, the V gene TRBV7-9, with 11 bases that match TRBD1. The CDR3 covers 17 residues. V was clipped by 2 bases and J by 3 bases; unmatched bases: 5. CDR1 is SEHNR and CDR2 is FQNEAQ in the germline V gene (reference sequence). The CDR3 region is CASSLKGTGGDTGELFF. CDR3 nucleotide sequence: TGTGCCAGCAGCTTAAAAGGGACAGGGGGAGACACCGGGGAGCTGTTTTTT.